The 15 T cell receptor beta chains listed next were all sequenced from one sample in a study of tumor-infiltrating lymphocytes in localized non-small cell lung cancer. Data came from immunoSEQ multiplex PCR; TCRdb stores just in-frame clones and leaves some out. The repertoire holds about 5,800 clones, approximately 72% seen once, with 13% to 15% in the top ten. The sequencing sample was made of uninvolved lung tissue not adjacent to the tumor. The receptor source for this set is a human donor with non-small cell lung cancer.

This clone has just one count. The CDR3 DNA reads as TGTGCCTGGAGCGGGACTAGCGGTTTAAATGAGCAGTTCTTC. This encodes CAWSGTSGLNEQFF. The chain employs TRBV30 and TRBJ2-1; 11 bases agree with TRBD2. CDR1 GTSNPN and CDR2 SVGIG come from the germline V gene (reference sequence). There are 14 residues in the CDR3. The J segment lost 7 bases and the V segment lost 3 bases, leaving 5 bases of the junction unmatched.

The DNA for the CDR3 is TGTGCCAGCAGCCCGGGGACGGAGAACACTGAAGCTTTCTTT. This gives the protein CASSPGTENTEAFF. The chain is built from TRBV7-2 and TRBJ1-1; D might be TRBD1 (5 bases). The CDR3 covers 14 residues. Germline V gene sequence: CDR1 SGHTA, CDR2 FQGNSA. Trimming shortened V by 5 bases and J by 1 base, and 11 bases separated the two germline ends.

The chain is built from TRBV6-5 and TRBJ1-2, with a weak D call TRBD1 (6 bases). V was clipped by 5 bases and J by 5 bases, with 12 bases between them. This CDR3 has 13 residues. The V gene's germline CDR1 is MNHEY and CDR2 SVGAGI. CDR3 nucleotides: TGTGCCAGCAGTCGGGGGCCGGGTTATGGCTACACCTTC. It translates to CASSRGPGYGYTF.

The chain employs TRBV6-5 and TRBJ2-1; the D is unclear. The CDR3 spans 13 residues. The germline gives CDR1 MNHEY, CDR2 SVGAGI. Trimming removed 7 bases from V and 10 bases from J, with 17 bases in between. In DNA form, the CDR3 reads TGTGCCAGCACTGGCACCGCCGGAAGGGAGCAGTTCTTC. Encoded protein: CASTGTAGREQFF.

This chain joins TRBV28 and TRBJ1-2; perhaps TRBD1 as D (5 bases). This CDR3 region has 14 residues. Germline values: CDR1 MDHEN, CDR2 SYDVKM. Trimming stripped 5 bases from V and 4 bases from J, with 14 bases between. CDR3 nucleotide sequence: TGTGCCAGCAGTACTCCGGGACCGAGCTATGGCTACACCTTC. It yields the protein CASSTPGPSYGYTF.

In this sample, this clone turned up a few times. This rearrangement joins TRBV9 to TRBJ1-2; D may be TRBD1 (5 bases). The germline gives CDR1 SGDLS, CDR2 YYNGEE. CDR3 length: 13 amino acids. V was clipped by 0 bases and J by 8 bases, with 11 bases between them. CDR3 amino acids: CASSVEGFWGYTF. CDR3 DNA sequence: TGTGCCAGCAGCGTAGAGGGGTTTTGGGGCTACACCTTC.

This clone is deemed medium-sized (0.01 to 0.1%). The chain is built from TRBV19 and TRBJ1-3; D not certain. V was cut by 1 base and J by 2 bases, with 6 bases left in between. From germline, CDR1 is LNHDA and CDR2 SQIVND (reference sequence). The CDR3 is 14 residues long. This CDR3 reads CASSIGGTGNTIYF. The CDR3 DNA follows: TGTGCCAGTAGTATAGGAGGGACTGGAAACACCATATATTTT.

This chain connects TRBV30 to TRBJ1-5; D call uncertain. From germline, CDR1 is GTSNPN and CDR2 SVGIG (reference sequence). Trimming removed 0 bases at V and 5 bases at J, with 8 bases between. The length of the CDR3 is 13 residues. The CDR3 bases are TGTGCCTGGAGTGTCCAGGCGGATCAGCCCCAGCATTTT. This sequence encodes CAWSVQADQPQHF.

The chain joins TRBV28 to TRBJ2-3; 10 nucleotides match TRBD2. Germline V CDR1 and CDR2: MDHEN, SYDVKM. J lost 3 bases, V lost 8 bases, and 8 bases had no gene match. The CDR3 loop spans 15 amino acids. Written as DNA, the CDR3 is TGTGCCAGCGGTCTGGCTAGCGGGAGAACAGATACGCAGTATTTT. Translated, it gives CASGLASGRTDTQYF. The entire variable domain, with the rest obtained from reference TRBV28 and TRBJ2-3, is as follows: DVKVTQSSRYLVKRTGEKVFLECVQDMDHENMFWYRQDPGLGLRLIYFSYDVKMKEKGDIPEGYSVSREKKERFSLILESASTNQTSMYLCASGLASGRTDTQYFGPGTRLTVL.

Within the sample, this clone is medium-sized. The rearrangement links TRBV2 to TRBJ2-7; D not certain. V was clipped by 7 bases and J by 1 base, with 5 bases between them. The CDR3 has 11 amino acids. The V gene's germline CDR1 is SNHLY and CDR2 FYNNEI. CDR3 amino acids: CASMASYEQYF. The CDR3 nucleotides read TGTGCCAGCATGGCATCCTACGAGCAGTACTTC.

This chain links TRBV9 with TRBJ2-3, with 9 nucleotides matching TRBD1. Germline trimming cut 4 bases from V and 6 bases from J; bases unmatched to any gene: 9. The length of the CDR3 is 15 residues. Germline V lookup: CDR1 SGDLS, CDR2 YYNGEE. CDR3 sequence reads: CASSPFDRGIDTQYF. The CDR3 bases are TGTGCCAGCAGCCCGTTCGACAGGGGGATCGATACGCAGTATTTT.

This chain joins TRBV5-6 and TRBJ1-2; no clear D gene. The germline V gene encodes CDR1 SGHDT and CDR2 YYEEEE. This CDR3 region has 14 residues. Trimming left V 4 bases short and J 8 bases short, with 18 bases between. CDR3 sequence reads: CASSPLTRAEGYTF. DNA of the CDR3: TGTGCCAGCAGCCCCTTAACCCGGGCGGAGGGCTACACCTTC.

The CDR3, as DNA: TGCGCCAGCAGCCAAGATTGGGGACAGGTCTATGGCTACACCTTC. Protein sequence: CASSQDWGQVYGYTF. This chain joins TRBV4-3 and TRBJ1-2; TRBD1 agrees at 8 bases. With V trimmed by 0 bases and J by 4 bases, 4 bases remained unmatched. The germline V gene encodes CDR1 LGHNA and CDR2 YSLEER. There are 15 residues in the CDR3.

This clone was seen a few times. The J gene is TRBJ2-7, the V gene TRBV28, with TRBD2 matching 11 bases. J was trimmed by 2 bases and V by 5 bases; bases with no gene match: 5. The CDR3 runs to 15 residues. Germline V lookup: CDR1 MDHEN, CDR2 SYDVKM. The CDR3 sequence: CASSHLAGGPYEQYF. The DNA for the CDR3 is TGTGCCAGCAGTCACCTAGCGGGAGGCCCCTACGAGCAGTACTTC. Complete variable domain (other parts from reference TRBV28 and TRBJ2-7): DVKVTQSSRYLVKRTGEKVFLECVQDMDHENMFWYRQDPGLGLRLIYFSYDVKMKEKGDIPEGYSVSREKKERFSLILESASTNQTSMYLCASSHLAGGPYEQYFGPGTRLTVT.

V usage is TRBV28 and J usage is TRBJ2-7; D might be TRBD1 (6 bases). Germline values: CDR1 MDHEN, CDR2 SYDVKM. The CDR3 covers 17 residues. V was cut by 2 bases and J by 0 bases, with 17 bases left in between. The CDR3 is CASSLPWTALSSYEQYF. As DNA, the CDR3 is TGTGCCAGCAGTTTACCATGGACAGCTCTAAGCTCCTACGAGCAGTACTTC.